This record concerns one T cell receptor beta chain sequence. The data were taken from a study of blood T cell repertoires in COVID-19. Across the study: Researchers got acute and convalescent COVID-19 samples from the United States, Italy and Spain. Sample material is recorded as cDNA or gDNA derived from T cells, B-cell-depleted T cells, or PBMCs.

The CDR3 has 15 amino acids. V shed 3 bases and J 4 bases; nucleotides not matched to a gene: 3. Per the germline V gene, CDR1 is SGHTA and CDR2 is FQGNSA. As originally analysed: Researchers report that nucleated cell counts were estimated from reference gene primer amplification. TCRdb's table, derived via immunoSEQ multiplex PCR, lists solely in-frame clones and lacks some. The V and J calls and clone size were taken over from that table, and D and trimming were inferred from the DNA. Here the sample spans approximately 210,000 clones, 88% being singletons. The TCR was taken from a middle-aged woman who had recovered from COVID-19. V gene TRBV7-2 combines with J gene TRBJ1-6, with TRBD1 identical over 7 bases. Material: peripheral blood. The CDR3 spells CASSFGTAYNSPLHF. Here the CDR3 DNA reads TGTGCCAGCAGCTTCGGGACAGCATATAATTCACCCCTCCACTTT.